The rows below give T cell receptor beta chains drawn from one sample of a study of blood T cell repertoires in COVID-19. Profiled with immunoSEQ multiplex PCR; TCRdb holds only in-frame clones, not every one. The data contain about 150,000 clones, about 86% of them singletons. The sample was peripheral blood. The origin of the receptors is a man aged 45-60 years with active or convalescent COVID-19. Each CDR3 is given with its conserved first and last residue. Each record gives: CDR3 protein, CDR3 DNA, clone size, V gene, J gene, D gene. D genes are given only for firm matches. Rows may omit the clone size; those that give it use once, few, many or a size class.

CDR3aa: CASSSGQGIYF
CDR3nt: TGTGCCAGCAGCTCGGGACAGGGAATATACTTC
abundance: -
v_gene: TRBV7-2
j_gene: TRBJ2-7
d_gene: TRBD1

CDR3aa: CASSQEPTGARFGREKLFF
CDR3nt: TGTGCCAGCAGCCAAGAACCGACAGGGGCGCGCTTTGGACGTGAAAAACTGTTTTTT
abundance: -
v_gene: TRBV14
j_gene: TRBJ1-4
d_gene: TRBD1

CDR3aa: CASSYRTGFNAEAFF
CDR3nt: TGTGCCAGCAGTTACAGGACAGGGTTCAATGCTGAAGCTTTCTTT
abundance: -
v_gene: TRBV6-5
j_gene: TRBJ1-1
d_gene: TRBD1

CDR3aa: CASSVDFRGWNEQFF
CDR3nt: TGTGCCAGCAGCGTAGACTTCAGGGGTTGGAATGAGCAGTTCTTC
abundance: -
v_gene: TRBV9
j_gene: TRBJ2-1
d_gene: -

CDR3aa: CASSQNRFYGYTF
CDR3nt: TGTGCCAGCAGCCAGAACAGATTCTATGGCTACACCTTC
abundance: -
v_gene: TRBV14
j_gene: TRBJ1-2
d_gene: -

CDR3aa: CASSSAGADGYTF
CDR3nt: TGTGCCAGCAGCTCGGCAGGGGCCGACGGCTACACCTTC
abundance: -
v_gene: TRBV7-9
j_gene: TRBJ1-2
d_gene: -

CDR3aa: CASSLERLAGNPFF
CDR3nt: TGTGCCAGCAGCTTAGAGAGACTAGCGGGAAATCCGTTCTTC
abundance: -
v_gene: TRBV11-3
j_gene: TRBJ2-1
d_gene: TRBD2

CDR3aa: CASSITGALGEQYF
CDR3nt: TGTGCCAGTAGTATTACAGGGGCCCTCGGCGAGCAGTACTTC
abundance: -
v_gene: TRBV19
j_gene: TRBJ2-7
d_gene: TRBD1

CDR3aa: CASSLRTGMNTEAFF
CDR3nt: TGTGCCAGCAGCCTACGGACAGGAATGAACACTGAAGCTTTCTTT
abundance: -
v_gene: TRBV5-4
j_gene: TRBJ1-1
d_gene: TRBD1

CDR3aa: CANPGVYGYTF
CDR3nt: TGTGCCAACCCAGGGGTCTATGGCTACACCTTC
abundance: few
v_gene: TRBV25-1
j_gene: TRBJ1-2
d_gene: -

CDR3aa: CASTTGSREKLFF
CDR3nt: TGTGCCAGCACCACGGGGTCGAGGGAAAAACTGTTTTTT
abundance: -
v_gene: TRBV11-2
j_gene: TRBJ1-4
d_gene: -

CDR3aa: CATSDTFERQGRTDTQYF
CDR3nt: TGTGCCACCAGTGATACCTTCGAAAGGCAGGGGCGCACAGATACGCAGTATTTT
abundance: -
v_gene: TRBV24-1
j_gene: TRBJ2-3
d_gene: -

CDR3aa: CAYPGQGNDGYTF
CDR3nt: TGTGCCTACCCGGGACAGGGAAATGATGGCTACACCTTC
abundance: -
v_gene: TRBV30
j_gene: TRBJ1-2
d_gene: TRBD1

CDR3aa: CASSPAWDILGGYTF
CDR3nt: TGTGCCAGCAGTCCAGCCTGGGACATCTTAGGGGGCTACACCTTC
abundance: -
v_gene: TRBV6-5
j_gene: TRBJ1-2
d_gene: -

CDR3aa: CASSIVPAGGYGYTF
CDR3nt: TGTGCCAGTAGTATAGTTCCTGCCGGGGGCTATGGCTACACCTTC
abundance: -
v_gene: TRBV19
j_gene: TRBJ1-2
d_gene: -

CDR3aa: CASSEQGGRGYTF
CDR3nt: TGTGCCAGCAGCGAACAAGGGGGTCGGGGCTACACCTTC
abundance: -
v_gene: TRBV6-6
j_gene: TRBJ1-2
d_gene: -

CDR3aa: CASSLRSNEQFF
CDR3nt: TGTGCCAGCAGCCTGCGGAGCAATGAGCAGTTCTTC
abundance: -
v_gene: TRBV3-1/TRBV3-2
j_gene: TRBJ2-1
d_gene: -

CDR3aa: CASSITFVSGNQPQHF
CDR3nt: TGTGCCAGCAGTATCACCTTTGTGTCAGGCAATCAGCCCCAGCATTTT
abundance: once
v_gene: TRBV6-2/TRBV6-3
j_gene: TRBJ1-5
d_gene: -

CDR3aa: CASSSSGGVAQYF
CDR3nt: TGTGCCAGCAGCTCCAGCGGGGGAGTGGCCCAGTACTTC
abundance: once
v_gene: TRBV7-2
j_gene: TRBJ2-5
d_gene: TRBD2

CDR3aa: CASSPVGQQETQYF
CDR3nt: TGCGCCAGCAGCCCAGTGGGACAGCAAGAGACCCAGTACTTC
abundance: -
v_gene: TRBV5-1
j_gene: TRBJ2-5
d_gene: TRBD1

CDR3aa: CASSLALAGSTDTQYF
CDR3nt: TGTGCCAGCAGCTTAGCGCTAGCGGGATCCACAGATACGCAGTATTTT
abundance: -
v_gene: TRBV7-9
j_gene: TRBJ2-3
d_gene: TRBD2

CDR3aa: CASSQLSHEQYF
CDR3nt: TGTGCCAGCAGCCAACTTTCCCACGAGCAGTACTTC
abundance: -
v_gene: TRBV6-2/TRBV6-3
j_gene: TRBJ2-7
d_gene: -

CDR3aa: CASSELAGATDTQYF
CDR3nt: TGTGCCAGCAGTGAACTAGCGGGAGCCACAGATACGCAGTATTTT
abundance: -
v_gene: TRBV6-1
j_gene: TRBJ2-3
d_gene: TRBD2

CDR3aa: CASSERDTQYF
CDR3nt: TGTGCCAGCAGCGAGCGGGATACGCAGTATTTT
abundance: many
v_gene: TRBV6-6
j_gene: TRBJ2-3
d_gene: -

CDR3aa: CASSLERGGQETQYF
CDR3nt: TGTGCCAGCAGCTTGGAAAGGGGGGGACAAGAGACCCAGTACTTC
abundance: -
v_gene: TRBV5-6
j_gene: TRBJ2-5
d_gene: -

CDR3aa: CASSIATSGGPQYF
CDR3nt: TGTGCCAGTAGTATCGCAACTAGCGGCGGTCCGCAGTATTTT
abundance: -
v_gene: TRBV19
j_gene: TRBJ2-3
d_gene: TRBD2

CDR3aa: CASRGTSTDTQYF
CDR3nt: TGCGCCAGCAGGGGGACTAGCACAGATACGCAGTATTTT
abundance: -
v_gene: TRBV10-2
j_gene: TRBJ2-3
d_gene: -

CDR3aa: CASSLGQGETGELFF
CDR3nt: TGTGCCAGCAGCTTGGGGCAGGGGGAGACCGGGGAGCTGTTTTTT
abundance: -
v_gene: TRBV5-5
j_gene: TRBJ2-2
d_gene: TRBD1

CDR3aa: CASSFGRGANYGYTF
CDR3nt: TGTGCCAGCAGCTTTGGCAGGGGTGCTAACTATGGCTACACCTTC
abundance: -
v_gene: TRBV5-6
j_gene: TRBJ1-2
d_gene: -

CDR3aa: CASSPRAGAGNTIYF
CDR3nt: TGTGCCAGCAGCCCGAGGGCAGGGGCTGGAAACACCATATATTTT
abundance: -
v_gene: TRBV3-1/TRBV3-2
j_gene: TRBJ1-3
d_gene: -

CDR3aa: CASSPPDLAGAGYGYTF
CDR3nt: TGTGCCAGCTCACCACCGGATTTAGCGGGCGCTGGATATGGCTACACCTTC
abundance: once
v_gene: TRBV18
j_gene: TRBJ1-2
d_gene: -

CDR3aa: CASSLRPSGSTDTQYF
CDR3nt: TGCGCCAGCAGCTTGCGTCCTAGCGGGTCCACAGATACGCAGTATTTT
abundance: -
v_gene: TRBV5-1
j_gene: TRBJ2-3
d_gene: TRBD2

CDR3aa: CASRPAGLAHNEQFF
CDR3nt: TGTGCCAGCAGGCCCGCCGGACTGGCACACAATGAGCAGTTCTTC
abundance: -
v_gene: TRBV27
j_gene: TRBJ2-1
d_gene: -

CDR3aa: CASSRASGTSTDTQYF
CDR3nt: TGTGCCAGCAGCCGAGCAAGCGGGACTAGCACAGATACGCAGTATTTT
abundance: -
v_gene: TRBV4-2
j_gene: TRBJ2-3
d_gene: TRBD2

CDR3aa: CASSSVPGGNYEQYF
CDR3nt: TGCGCCAGCAGCTCCGTACCAGGGGGAAACTACGAGCAGTACTTC
abundance: -
v_gene: TRBV5-1
j_gene: TRBJ2-7
d_gene: TRBD1

CDR3aa: CASSYSVGRANTEAFF
CDR3nt: TGTGCCAGCAGTTACTCGGTCGGGAGGGCAAACACTGAAGCTTTCTTT
abundance: few
v_gene: TRBV6-6
j_gene: TRBJ1-1
d_gene: -

CDR3aa: CASSPGLFNEKLFF
CDR3nt: TGTGCCAGCAGCCCGGGACTGTTTAATGAAAAACTGTTTTTT
abundance: once
v_gene: TRBV9
j_gene: TRBJ1-4
d_gene: -

CDR3aa: CASSEGLTEAFF
CDR3nt: TGTGCCAGCAGTGAGGGGCTAACTGAAGCTTTCTTT
abundance: few
v_gene: TRBV2
j_gene: TRBJ1-1
d_gene: -

CDR3aa: CASSQDGLAGGYTGELFF
CDR3nt: TGTGCCAGCAGCCAAGACGGACTAGCGGGGGGATACACCGGGGAGCTGTTTTTT
abundance: -
v_gene: TRBV3-1/TRBV3-2
j_gene: TRBJ2-2
d_gene: TRBD2

CDR3aa: CASGAGNSYNEQFF
CDR3nt: TGCGCCAGCGGAGCGGGAAACTCCTACAATGAGCAGTTCTTC
abundance: -
v_gene: TRBV5-1
j_gene: TRBJ2-1
d_gene: TRBD2

CDR3aa: CASSLAGLYQPQHF
CDR3nt: TGTGCCAGTAGTCTCGCGGGACTCTATCAGCCCCAGCATTTT
abundance: -
v_gene: TRBV19
j_gene: TRBJ1-5
d_gene: -

CDR3aa: CASSLERDRASPLHF
CDR3nt: TGTGCCAGCAGCTTAGAGCGGGACAGGGCTTCACCCCTCCACTTT
abundance: few
v_gene: TRBV7-8
j_gene: TRBJ1-6
d_gene: TRBD1

CDR3aa: CASSSTRTGTMEAFF
CDR3nt: TGCGCCAGCAGCTCAACTCGGACGGGAACAATGGAAGCTTTCTTT
abundance: -
v_gene: TRBV4-3
j_gene: TRBJ1-1
d_gene: -

CDR3aa: CASSQAGMGNQPQHF
CDR3nt: TGTGCCAGCAGCCAAGCGGGGATGGGCAATCAGCCCCAGCATTTT
abundance: -
v_gene: TRBV3-1/TRBV3-2
j_gene: TRBJ1-5
d_gene: -

CDR3aa: CASSGREGDAFF
CDR3nt: TGTGCCAGCAGTGGCAGGGAAGGAGACGCTTTCTTT
abundance: -
v_gene: TRBV6-4
j_gene: TRBJ1-1
d_gene: -

CDR3aa: CASSDRQGANYGYTF
CDR3nt: TGCGCCAGCAGCGATAGGCAGGGGGCTAACTATGGCTACACCTTC
abundance: few
v_gene: TRBV5-1
j_gene: TRBJ1-2
d_gene: TRBD1

CDR3aa: CASSQGVPGGTEAFF
CDR3nt: TGTGCCAGCAGCCAAGGGGTCCCAGGGGGCACTGAAGCTTTCTTT
abundance: -
v_gene: TRBV3-1/TRBV3-2
j_gene: TRBJ1-1
d_gene: TRBD1

CDR3aa: CASKLLAGGVNEQFF
CDR3nt: TGTGCCAGCAAACTGCTAGCGGGAGGAGTCAATGAGCAGTTCTTC
abundance: -
v_gene: TRBV6-5
j_gene: TRBJ2-1
d_gene: TRBD2

CDR3aa: CASSLTGRGSYEQYF
CDR3nt: TGCGCCAGCAGCCTGACCGGGAGGGGAAGCTACGAGCAGTACTTC
abundance: -
v_gene: TRBV5-1
j_gene: TRBJ2-7
d_gene: TRBD2

CDR3aa: CASSNVAGDVQYF
CDR3nt: TGTGCCAGTAGTAACGTAGCGGGAGACGTGCAGTACTTC
abundance: -
v_gene: TRBV19
j_gene: TRBJ2-7
d_gene: TRBD2

CDR3aa: CASSQVGTTTDTQYF
CDR3nt: TGTGCCAGCAGCCAAGTGGGGACTACGACAGATACGCAGTATTTT
abundance: -
v_gene: TRBV4-2
j_gene: TRBJ2-3
d_gene: TRBD2

CDR3aa: CASSHPSGGAEAFF
CDR3nt: TGTGCCAGCAGCCACCCTTCGGGGGGGGCTGAAGCTTTCTTT
abundance: -
v_gene: TRBV7-9
j_gene: TRBJ1-1
d_gene: -